This T cell receptor (beta chain) was identified in a study of blood T cell repertoires in COVID-19. Study details: T cells, B-cell-depleted T cells, or PBMCs provided the cDNA or gDNA that served as material.

The CDR3 runs 15 residues. The V end was cut by 2 bases, the J end by 1 base, with 9 bases between. CDR1 and CDR2 (germline): SGHDT, YYEEEE. The protocol was immunoSEQ multiplex PCR, while the TCRdb copy is restricted to in-frame clones and leaves out a portion. Here the sample spans about 220,000 clones, roughly 90% being singletons. The TCR sequence derives from a woman aged 40 to 50 with acute COVID-19. The chain is built from TRBV5-6 and TRBJ2-2, with D perhaps matching TRBD1 (6 bases). The specimen sequenced was PBMCs or T cells enriched from blood (not recorded which). The CDR3 sequence is CASSFSGENTGELFF. CDR3 in DNA: TGTGCCAGCAGCTTTTCAGGGGAGAACACCGGGGAGCTGTTTTTT. The variable domain in full, with the rest retrieved from reference TRBV5-6 and TRBJ2-2, is DAGVTQSPTHLIKTRGQQVTLRCSPKSGHDTVSWYQQALGQGPQFIFQYYEEEERQRGNFPDRFSGHQFPNYSSELNVNALLLGDSALYLCASSFSGENTGELFFGEGSRLTVL.